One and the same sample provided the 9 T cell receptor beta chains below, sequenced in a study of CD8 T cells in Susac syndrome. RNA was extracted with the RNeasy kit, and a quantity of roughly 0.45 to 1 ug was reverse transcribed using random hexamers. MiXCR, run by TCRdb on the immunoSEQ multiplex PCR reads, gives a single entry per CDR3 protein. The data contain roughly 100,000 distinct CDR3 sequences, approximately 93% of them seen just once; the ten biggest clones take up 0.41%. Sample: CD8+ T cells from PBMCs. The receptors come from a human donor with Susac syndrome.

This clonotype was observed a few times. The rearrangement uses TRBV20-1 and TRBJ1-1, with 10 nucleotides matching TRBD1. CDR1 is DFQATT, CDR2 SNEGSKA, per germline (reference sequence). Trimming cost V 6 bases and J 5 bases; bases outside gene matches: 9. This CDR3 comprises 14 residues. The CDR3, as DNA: TGCAGTGCCCAAGGAGGGACAGGGGTGACTGAAGCTTTCTTT. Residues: CSAQGGTGVTEAFF.

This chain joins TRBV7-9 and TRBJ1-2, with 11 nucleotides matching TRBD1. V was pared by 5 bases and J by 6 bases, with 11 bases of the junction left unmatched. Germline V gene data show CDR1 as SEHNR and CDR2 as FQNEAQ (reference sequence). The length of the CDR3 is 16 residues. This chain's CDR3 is CASSLSGTGGVDGYTF. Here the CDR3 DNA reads TGTGCCAGCAGCCTATCCGGGACAGGGGGGGTTGATGGCTACACCTTC.

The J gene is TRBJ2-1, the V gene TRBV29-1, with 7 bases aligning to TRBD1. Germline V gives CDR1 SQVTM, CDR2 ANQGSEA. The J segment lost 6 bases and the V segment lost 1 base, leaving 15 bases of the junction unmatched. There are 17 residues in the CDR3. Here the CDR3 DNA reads TGCAGCGTTGAAGGCCGGGGAAGACAGGGTTGGGGCAATGAGCAGTTCTTC. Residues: CSVEGRGRQGWGNEQFF.

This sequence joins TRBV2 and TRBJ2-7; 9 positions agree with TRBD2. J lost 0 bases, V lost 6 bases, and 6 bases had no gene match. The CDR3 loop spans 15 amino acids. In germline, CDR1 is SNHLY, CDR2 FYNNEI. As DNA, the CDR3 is TGTGCCAGCAGGAGGACTAGCGAGAGCTCCTACGAGCAGTACTTC. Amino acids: CASRRTSESSYEQYF. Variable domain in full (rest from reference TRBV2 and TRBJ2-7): EPEVTQTPSHQVTQMGQEVILRCVPISNHLYFYWYRQILGQKVEFLVSFYNNEISEKSEIFDDQFSVERPDGSNFTLKIRSTKLEDSAMYFCASRRTSESSYEQYFGPGTRLTVT.

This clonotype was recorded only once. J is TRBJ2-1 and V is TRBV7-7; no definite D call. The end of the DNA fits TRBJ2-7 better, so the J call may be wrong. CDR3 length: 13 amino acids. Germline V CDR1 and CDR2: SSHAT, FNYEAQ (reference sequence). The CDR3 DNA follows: TGTGCCAGCAGCTTTGAGGTCTCCGGAGAGCAGTACTTC. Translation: CASSFEVSGEQYF.

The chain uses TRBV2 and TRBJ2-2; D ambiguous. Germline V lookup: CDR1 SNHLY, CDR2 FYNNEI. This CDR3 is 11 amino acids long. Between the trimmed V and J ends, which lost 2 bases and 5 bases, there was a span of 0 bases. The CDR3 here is CASSETGELFF. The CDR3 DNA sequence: TGTGCCAGCAGTGAAACCGGGGAGCTGTTTTTT.

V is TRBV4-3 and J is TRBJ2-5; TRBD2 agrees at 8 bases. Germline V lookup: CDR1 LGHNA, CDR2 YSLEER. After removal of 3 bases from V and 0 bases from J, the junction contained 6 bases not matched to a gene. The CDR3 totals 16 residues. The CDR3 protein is CASSHRLAPYQETQYF. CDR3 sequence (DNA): TGCGCCAGCAGCCACCGACTAGCGCCGTACCAAGAGACCCAGTACTTC.

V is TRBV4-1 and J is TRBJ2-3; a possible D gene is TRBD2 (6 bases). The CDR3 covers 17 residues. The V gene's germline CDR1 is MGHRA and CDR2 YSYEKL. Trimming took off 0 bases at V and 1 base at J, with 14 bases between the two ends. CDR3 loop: CASSQDGSSARTDTQYF. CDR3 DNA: TGCGCCAGCAGCCAAGATGGGTCTAGCGCTCGCACAGATACGCAGTATTTT.

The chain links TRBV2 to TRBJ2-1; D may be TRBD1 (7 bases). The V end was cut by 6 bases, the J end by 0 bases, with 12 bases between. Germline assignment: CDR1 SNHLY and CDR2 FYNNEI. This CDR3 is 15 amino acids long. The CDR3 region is CASRPQGGSYNEQFF. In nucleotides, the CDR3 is TGTGCCAGCAGACCGCAGGGGGGCTCCTACAATGAGCAGTTCTTC.